This TCR beta chain was recorded in a study of shared T cell receptors in the human thymus. Clones were sequenced by immunoSEQ multiplex PCR, and TCRdb holds only the in-frame ones, with some missing. The repertoire has about 610,000 clones, around 87% of them found once; the top ten carry 0.008% to 0.011%. This CDR3 spans 17 amino acids. In germline, CDR1 is LNHNV, CDR2 YYDKDF (reference sequence). V dropped 3 bases and J dropped 0; count of bases not matched to a gene: 8. These data were also filed under a second study, of human thymus T cells. From that second work: Donors were healthy Finnish babies undergoing corrective operations for congenital heart defects. It was from resections taken during corrective heart surgery that the thymus tissue came. Seemingly biased V and J gene usage marked thymic and blood repertoires. Thymic TCR repertoires of unrelated people reportedly overlapped highly.

The chain is built from TRBV15 and TRBJ2-7, with 10 bases fitting TRBD1. Material for sequencing was thymocytes. The sequence was obtained from a boy under two years old with a congenital heart defect. The CDR3 coding sequence is TGTGCCACCAGCAGGGAGGGGGGACAGGGGAGCTCCTACGAGCAGTACTTC. This encodes CATSREGGQGSSYEQYF.